The TCR beta chain described here comes from a study of cytomegalovirus exposure and HLA in healthy donors. Sequenced by immunoSEQ multiplex PCR; TCRdb stores in-frame clones only, minus some. The table lists 100,000 to 150,000 clones, roughly 95% of them singletons. The CDR3 spans 14 residues. V lost 1 base, J lost 7 bases, and 11 bases lay in between. Germline values: CDR1 MGHDK, CDR2 SYGVNS. The V and J genes are TRBV25-1 and TRBJ1-5; tentatively, D is TRBD1 (5 bases). The sequencing input was PBMCs. This clonotype originated in a man between 18 and 29 years old in good health and CMV-seronegative. CDR3 in DNA: TGTGCCAGCAGTGAATCCCAGGAGGGGCAGCCCCAGCATTTT. This translates into CASSESQEGQPQHF. Filled out from reference TRBV25-1 and TRBJ1-5, the complete variable domain reads EADIYQTPRYLVIGTGKKITLECSQTMGHDKMYWYQQDPGMELHLIHYSYGVNSTEKGDLSSESTVSRIRTEHFPLTLESARPSHTSQYLCASSESQEGQPQHFGDGTRLSIL.